This T cell receptor (beta chain) was sequenced during a study of blood T cell repertoires in COVID-19. Overall study: Researchers got acute and convalescent COVID-19 samples from the United States, Italy and Spain. The analysed material was cDNA or gDNA that came from T cells, B-cell-depleted T cells, or PBMCs.

The CDR3 spans 13 residues. CDR1 KGHSH and CDR2 LQKENI come from the germline V gene. Trimming removed 3 bases at V and 2 bases at J, with 8 bases between. In the study's own analysis: Estimation of nucleated cell counts was performed using reference gene primer amplification. The table came from immunoSEQ multiplex PCR; TCRdb's copy has only in-frame clones and leaves some out. V, J and clone size are those of that table, while D and trimming were read from the DNA. The table has some 77,000 clones, around four fifths seen once. The sequencing sample was made of peripheral blood. The sequence was collected from an older woman with acute or convalescent COVID-19. The chain combines TRBV18 with TRBJ2-7; D not resolved. The CDR3 spells CASSPGAAYEQYF. The CDR3 coding sequence is TGTGCCAGCTCACCGGGCGCCGCCTACGAGCAGTACTTC.